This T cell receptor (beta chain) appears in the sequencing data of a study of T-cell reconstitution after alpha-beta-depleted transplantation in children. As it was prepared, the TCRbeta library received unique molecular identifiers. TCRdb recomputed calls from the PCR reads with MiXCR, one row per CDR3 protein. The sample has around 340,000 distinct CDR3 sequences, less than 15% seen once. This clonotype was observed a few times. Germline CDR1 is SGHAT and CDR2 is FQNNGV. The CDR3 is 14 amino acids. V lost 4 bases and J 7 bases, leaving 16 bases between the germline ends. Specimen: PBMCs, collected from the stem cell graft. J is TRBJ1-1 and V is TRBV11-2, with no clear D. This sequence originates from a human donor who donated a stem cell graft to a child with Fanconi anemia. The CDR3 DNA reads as TGTGCCAGCAGCTCACGTCGTAGGCAGCTTGAAGCTTTCTTT. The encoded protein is CASSSRRRQLEAFF.